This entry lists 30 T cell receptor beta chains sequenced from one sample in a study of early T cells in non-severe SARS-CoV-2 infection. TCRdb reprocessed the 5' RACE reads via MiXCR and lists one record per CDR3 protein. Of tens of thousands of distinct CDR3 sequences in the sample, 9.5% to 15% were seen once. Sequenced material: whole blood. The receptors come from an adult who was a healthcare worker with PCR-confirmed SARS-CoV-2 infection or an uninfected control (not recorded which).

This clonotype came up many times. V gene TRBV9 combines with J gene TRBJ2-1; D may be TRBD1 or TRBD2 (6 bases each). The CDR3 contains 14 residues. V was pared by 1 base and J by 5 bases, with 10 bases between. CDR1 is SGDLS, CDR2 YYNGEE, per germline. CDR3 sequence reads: CASSVWGANNEQFF. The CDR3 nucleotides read TGTGCCAGCAGCGTATGGGGGGCTAACAATGAGCAGTTCTTC.

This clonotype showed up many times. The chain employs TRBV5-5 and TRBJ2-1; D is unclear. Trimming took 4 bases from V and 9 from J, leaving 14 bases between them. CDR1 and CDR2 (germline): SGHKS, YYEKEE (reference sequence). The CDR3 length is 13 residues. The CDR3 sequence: CASSLVSLGEQFF. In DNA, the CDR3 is TGTGCCAGCAGCCTAGTCTCCCTGGGTGAGCAGTTCTTC. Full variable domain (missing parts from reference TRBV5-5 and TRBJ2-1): DAGVTQSPTHLIKTRGQQVTLRCSPISGHKSVSWYQQVLGQGPQFIFQYYEKEERGRGNFPDRFSARQFPNYSSELNVNALLLGDSALYLCASSLVSLGEQFFGPGTRLTVL.

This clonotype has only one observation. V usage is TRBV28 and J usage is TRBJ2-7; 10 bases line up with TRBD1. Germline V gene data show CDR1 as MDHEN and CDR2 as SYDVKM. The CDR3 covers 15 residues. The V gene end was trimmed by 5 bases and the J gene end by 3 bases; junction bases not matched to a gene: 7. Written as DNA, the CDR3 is TGTGCCAGCAGTGCACCCGGGACAGGGGTCTACGAGCAGTACTTC. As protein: CASSAPGTGVYEQYF.

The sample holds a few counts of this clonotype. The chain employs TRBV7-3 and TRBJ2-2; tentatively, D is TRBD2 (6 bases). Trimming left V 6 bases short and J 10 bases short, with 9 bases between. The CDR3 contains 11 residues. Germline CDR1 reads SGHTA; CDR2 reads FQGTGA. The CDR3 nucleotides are TGTGCCAGCAGTCCGGGAGTGGAGCTGTTTTTT. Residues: CASSPGVELFF.

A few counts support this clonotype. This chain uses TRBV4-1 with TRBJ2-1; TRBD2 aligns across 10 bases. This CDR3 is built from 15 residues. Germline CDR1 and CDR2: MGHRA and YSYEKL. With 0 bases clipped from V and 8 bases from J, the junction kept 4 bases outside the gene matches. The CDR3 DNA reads TGCGCCAGCAGCCAAGAAGGTAGCGGGAGGCATGAGCAGTTCTTC. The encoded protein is CASSQEGSGRHEQFF.

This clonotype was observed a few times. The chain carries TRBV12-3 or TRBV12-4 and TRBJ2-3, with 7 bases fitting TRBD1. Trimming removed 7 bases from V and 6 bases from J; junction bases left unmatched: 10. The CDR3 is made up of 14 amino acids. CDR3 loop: CASIRDSLGDTQYF. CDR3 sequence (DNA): TGTGCCAGCATCCGGGACAGCTTGGGGGATACGCAGTATTTT.

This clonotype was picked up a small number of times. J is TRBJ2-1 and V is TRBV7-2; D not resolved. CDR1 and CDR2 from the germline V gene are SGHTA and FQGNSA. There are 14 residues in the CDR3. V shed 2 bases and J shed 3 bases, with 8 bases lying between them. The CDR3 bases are TGTGCCAGCAGCTTAAGTATGGGCTACAATGAGCAGTTCTTC. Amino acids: CASSLSMGYNEQFF.

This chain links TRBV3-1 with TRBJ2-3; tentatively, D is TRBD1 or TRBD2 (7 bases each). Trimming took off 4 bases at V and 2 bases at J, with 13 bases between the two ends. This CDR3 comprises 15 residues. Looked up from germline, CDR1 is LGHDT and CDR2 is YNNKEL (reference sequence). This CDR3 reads CASSLTGRATDTQYF. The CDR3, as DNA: TGTGCCAGCAGCCTGACAGGGAGGGCCACAGATACGCAGTATTTT.

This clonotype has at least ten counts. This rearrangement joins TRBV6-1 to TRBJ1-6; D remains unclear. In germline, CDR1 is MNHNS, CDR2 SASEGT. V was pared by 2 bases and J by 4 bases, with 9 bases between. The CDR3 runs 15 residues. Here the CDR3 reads CASSELGSYNSPLHF. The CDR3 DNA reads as TGTGCCAGCAGTGAATTGGGAAGTTATAATTCACCCCTCCACTTT.

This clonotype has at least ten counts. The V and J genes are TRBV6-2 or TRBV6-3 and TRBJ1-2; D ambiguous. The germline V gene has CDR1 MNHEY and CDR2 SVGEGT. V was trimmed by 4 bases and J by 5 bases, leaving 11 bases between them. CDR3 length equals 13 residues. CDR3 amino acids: CASSLSATYGYTF. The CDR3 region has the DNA TGTGCCAGCAGTTTGTCAGCAACTTATGGCTACACCTTC.

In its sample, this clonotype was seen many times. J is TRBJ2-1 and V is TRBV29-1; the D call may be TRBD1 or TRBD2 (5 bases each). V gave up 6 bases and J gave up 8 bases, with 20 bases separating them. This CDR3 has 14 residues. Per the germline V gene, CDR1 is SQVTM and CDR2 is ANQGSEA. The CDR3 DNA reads TGCAGCGTCGTGAACGTTAGACGAGGGGATGAGCAGTTCTTC. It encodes CSVVNVRRGDEQFF.

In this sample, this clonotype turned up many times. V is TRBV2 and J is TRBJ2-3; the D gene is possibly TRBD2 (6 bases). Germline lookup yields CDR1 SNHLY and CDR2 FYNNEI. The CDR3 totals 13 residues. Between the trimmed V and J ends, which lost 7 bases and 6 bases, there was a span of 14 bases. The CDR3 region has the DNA TGTGCCAGCAACCAGAGAGGAGGGGATACGCAGTATTTT. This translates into CASNQRGGDTQYF.

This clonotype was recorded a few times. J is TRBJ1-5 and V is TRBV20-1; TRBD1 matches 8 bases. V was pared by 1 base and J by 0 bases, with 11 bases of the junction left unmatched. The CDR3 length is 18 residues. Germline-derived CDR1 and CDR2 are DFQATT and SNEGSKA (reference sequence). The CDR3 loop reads CSARASGQDPYSNQPQHF. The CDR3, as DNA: TGCAGTGCTAGAGCCTCGGGACAGGATCCTTATAGCAATCAGCCCCAGCATTTT.

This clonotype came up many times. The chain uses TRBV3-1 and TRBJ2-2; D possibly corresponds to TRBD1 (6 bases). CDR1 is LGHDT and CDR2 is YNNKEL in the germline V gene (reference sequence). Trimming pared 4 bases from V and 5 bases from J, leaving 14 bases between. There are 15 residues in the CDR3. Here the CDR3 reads CASSRTQGLTGELFF. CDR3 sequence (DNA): TGTGCCAGCAGCCGCACACAGGGATTGACCGGGGAGCTGTTTTTT. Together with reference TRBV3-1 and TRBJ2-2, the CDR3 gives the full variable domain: DTAVSQTPKYLVTQMGNDKSIKCEQNLGHDTMYWYKQDSKKFLKIMFSYNNKELIINETVPNRFSPKSPDKAHLNLHINSLELGDSAVYFCASSRTQGLTGELFFGEGSRLTVL.

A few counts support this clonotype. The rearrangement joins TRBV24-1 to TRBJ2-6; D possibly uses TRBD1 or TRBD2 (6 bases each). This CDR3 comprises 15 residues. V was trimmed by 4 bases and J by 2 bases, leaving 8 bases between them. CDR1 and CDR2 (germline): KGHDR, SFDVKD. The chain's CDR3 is CATSEGGTGANVLTF. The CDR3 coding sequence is TGTGCCACCAGTGAGGGGGGCACTGGGGCCAACGTCCTGACTTTC.

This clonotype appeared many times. Here the CDR3 reads CASSSPGTYNEQFF. CDR3 nucleotide sequence: TGTGCCAGCAGCTCCCCGGGCACCTACAATGAGCAGTTCTTC. V gene TRBV7-6 combines with J gene TRBJ2-1; D remains ambiguous. Germline values: CDR1 SGHVS, CDR2 FNYEAQ. The CDR3 is 14 amino acids. Between the trimmed V and J ends, which lost 4 bases and 2 bases, there was a span of 9 bases.

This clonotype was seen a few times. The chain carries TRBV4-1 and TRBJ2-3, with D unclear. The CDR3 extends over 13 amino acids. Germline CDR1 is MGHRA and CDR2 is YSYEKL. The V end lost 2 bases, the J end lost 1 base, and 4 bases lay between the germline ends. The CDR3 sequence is CASSQPRTDTQYF. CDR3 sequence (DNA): TGCGCCAGCAGCCAACCTCGCACAGATACGCAGTATTTT.

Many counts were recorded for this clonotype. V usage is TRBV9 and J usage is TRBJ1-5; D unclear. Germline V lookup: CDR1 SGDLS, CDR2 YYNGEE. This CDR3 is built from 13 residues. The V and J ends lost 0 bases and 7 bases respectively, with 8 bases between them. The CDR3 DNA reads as TGTGCCAGCAGCGTAGACAACATGCAGCCCCAGCATTTT. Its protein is CASSVDNMQPQHF.

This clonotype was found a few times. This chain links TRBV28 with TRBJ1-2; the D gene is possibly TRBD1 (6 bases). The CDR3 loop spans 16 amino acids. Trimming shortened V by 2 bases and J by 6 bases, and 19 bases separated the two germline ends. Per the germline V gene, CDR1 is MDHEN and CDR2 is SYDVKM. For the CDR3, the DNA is TGTGCCAGCAGTTTAGAACCTTGGGGGGCGCAGGATGGCTACACCTTC. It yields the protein CASSLEPWGAQDGYTF.

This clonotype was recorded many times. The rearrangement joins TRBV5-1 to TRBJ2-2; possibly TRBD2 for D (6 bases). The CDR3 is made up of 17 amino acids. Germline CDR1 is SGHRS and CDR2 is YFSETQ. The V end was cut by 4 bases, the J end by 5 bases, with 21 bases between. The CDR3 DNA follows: TGCGCCAGCAGCCCCTATTCTAGCGCTGAGTGGACCGGGGAGCTGTTTTTT. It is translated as CASSPYSSAEWTGELFF.

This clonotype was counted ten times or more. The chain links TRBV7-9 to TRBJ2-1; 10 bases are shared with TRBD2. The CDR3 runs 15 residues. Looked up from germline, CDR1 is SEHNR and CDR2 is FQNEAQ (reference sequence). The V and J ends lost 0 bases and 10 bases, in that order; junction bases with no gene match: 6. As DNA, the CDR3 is TGTGCCAGCAGCTTAGCAACGAGCGGGAGGGAGGAGCAGTTCTTC. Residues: CASSLATSGREEQFF.

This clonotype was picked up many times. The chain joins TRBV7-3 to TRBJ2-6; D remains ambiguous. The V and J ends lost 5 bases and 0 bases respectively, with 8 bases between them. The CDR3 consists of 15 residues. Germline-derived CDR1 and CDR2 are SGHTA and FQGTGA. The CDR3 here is CASSPVSSGANVLTF. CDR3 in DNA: TGTGCCAGCAGCCCCGTGAGCTCTGGGGCCAACGTCCTGACTTTC.

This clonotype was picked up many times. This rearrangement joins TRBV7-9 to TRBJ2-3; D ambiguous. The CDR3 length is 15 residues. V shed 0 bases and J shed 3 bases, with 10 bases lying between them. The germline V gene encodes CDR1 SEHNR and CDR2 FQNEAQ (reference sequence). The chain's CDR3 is CASSLAKGRTDTQYF. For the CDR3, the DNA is TGTGCCAGCAGCTTAGCGAAGGGAAGGACAGATACGCAGTATTTT.

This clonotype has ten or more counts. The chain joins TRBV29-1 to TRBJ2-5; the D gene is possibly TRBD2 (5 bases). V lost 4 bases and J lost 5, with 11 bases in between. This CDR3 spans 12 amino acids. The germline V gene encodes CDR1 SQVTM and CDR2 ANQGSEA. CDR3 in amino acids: CSVASRRETQYF. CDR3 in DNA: TGCAGCGTTGCTAGCAGGAGGGAGACCCAGTACTTC.

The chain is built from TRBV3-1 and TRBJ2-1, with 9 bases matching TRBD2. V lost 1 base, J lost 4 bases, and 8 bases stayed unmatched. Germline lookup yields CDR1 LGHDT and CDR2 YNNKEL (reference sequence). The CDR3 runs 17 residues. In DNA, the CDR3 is TGTGCCAGCAGCCAAGGGCTAGCGGGAAACTCGTACAATGAGCAGTTCTTC. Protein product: CASSQGLAGNSYNEQFF.

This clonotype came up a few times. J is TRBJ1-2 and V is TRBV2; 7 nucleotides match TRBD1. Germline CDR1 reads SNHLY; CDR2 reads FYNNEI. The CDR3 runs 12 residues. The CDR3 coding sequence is TGTGGCGGACAGGAAATTAACTATGGCTACACCTTC. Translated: CGGQEINYGYTF. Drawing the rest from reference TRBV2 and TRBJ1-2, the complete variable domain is EPEVTQTPSHQVTQMGQEVILRCVPISNHLYFYWYRQILGQKVEFLVSFYNNEISEKSEIFDDQFSVERPDGSNFTLKIRSTKLEDSAMYFCGGQEINYGYTFGSGTRLTVV.

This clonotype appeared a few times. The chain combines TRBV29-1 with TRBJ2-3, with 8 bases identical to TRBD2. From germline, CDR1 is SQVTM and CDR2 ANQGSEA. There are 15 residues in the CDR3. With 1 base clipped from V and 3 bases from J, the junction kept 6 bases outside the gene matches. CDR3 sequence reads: CSVEGAGVSTDTQYF. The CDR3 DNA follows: TGCAGCGTTGAAGGAGCGGGAGTCTCGACAGATACGCAGTATTTT.

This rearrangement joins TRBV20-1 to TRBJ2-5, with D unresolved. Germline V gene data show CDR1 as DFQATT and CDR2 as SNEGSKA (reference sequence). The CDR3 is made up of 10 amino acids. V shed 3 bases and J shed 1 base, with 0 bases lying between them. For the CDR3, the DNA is TGCAGTGCTAGCCAAGAGACCCAGTACTTC. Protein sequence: CSASQETQYF.

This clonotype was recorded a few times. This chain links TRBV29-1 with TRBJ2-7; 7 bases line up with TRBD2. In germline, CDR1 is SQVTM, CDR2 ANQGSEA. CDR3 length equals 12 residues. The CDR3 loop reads CSFSGLTYEQYF. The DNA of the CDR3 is TGCAGTTTTTCGGGACTAACCTACGAGCAGTACTTC.

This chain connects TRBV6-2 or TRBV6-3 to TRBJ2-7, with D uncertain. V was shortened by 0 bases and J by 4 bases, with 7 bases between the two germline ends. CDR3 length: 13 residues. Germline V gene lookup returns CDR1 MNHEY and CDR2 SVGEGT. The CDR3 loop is CASSYSGRYEQYF. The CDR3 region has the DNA TGTGCCAGCAGTTACTCGGGTAGATACGAGCAGTACTTC.